The 2 T cell receptor beta chains below were found in one sample sequenced in a study of blood T cell repertoires in COVID-19. Produced via immunoSEQ multiplex PCR; TCRdb's table is partial and in-frame only. The sample includes about 50,000 clones, about 82% of them seen just once. Material for sequencing was peripheral blood. Receptors originate from an older woman with acute or convalescent COVID-19.

The rearrangement links TRBV19 to TRBJ1-5, with D possibly matching TRBD1 (6 bases). The V end lost 5 bases, the J end lost 2 bases, and 10 bases lay between the germline ends. The CDR3 runs 14 residues. The germline gives CDR1 LNHDA, CDR2 SQIVND (reference sequence). The CDR3 DNA is TGTGCCAGTAGTTACAGGGACGGCAATCAGCCCCAGCATTTT. This encodes CASSYRDGNQPQHF. The full variable domain, completed using reference TRBV19 and TRBJ1-5, is DGGITQSPKYLFRKEGQNVTLSCEQNLNHDAMYWYRQDPGQGLRLIYYSQIVNDFQKGDIAEGYSVSREKKESFPLTVTSAQKNPTAFYLCASSYRDGNQPQHFGDGTRLSIL.

The table lists this clone with a count of one. The chain joins TRBV6-5 to TRBJ1-5; D not certain. The germline V gene encodes CDR1 MNHEY and CDR2 SVGAGI. The CDR3 extends over 13 amino acids. Trimming cost V 7 bases and J 1 base, with 8 bases left between them. The CDR3: CASTIESNQPQHF. CDR3 nucleotide sequence: TGTGCCAGCACAATAGAAAGCAATCAGCCCCAGCATTTT.